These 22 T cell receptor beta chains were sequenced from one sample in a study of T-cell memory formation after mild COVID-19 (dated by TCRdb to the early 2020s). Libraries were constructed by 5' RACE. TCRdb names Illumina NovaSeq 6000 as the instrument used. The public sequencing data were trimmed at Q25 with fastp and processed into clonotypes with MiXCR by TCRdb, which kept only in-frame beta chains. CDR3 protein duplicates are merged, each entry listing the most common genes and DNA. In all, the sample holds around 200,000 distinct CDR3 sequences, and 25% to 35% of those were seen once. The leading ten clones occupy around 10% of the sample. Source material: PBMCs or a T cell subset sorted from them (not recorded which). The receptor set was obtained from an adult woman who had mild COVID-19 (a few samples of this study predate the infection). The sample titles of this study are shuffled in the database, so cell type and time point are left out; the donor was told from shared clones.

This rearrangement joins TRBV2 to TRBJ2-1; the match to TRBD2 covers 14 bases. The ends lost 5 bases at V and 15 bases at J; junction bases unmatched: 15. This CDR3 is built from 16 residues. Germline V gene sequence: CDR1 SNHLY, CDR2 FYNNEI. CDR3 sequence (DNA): TGTGCCAGCAGTAAAATGCTGACTAGCGGGGGGGTCAGTCCGTTCTTC. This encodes CASSKMLTSGGVSPFF.

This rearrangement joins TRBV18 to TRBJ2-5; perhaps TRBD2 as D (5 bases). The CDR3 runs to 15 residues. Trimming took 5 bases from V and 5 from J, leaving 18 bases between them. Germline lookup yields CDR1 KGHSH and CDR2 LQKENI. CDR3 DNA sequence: TGTGCCAGCTCAGTGGACTTTGGCTTTGGGGAGACCCAGTACTTC. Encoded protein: CASSVDFGFGETQYF.

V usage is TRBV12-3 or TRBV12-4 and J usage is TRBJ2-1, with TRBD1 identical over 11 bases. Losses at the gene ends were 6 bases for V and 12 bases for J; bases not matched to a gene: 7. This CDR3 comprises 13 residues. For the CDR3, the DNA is TGTGCCAGCAGGGGACAGGGGGGGCGTGGGCAGTTCTTC. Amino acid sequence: CASRGQGGRGQFF.

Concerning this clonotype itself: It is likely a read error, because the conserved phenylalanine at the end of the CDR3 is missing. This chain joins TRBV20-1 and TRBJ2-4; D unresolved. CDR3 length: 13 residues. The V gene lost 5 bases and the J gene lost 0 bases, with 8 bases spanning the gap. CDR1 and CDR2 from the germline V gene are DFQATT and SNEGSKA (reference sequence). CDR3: CSAYNLAKNIQYL. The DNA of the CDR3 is TGCAGTGCTTACAACTTAGCCAAAAACATTCAGTACTTA.

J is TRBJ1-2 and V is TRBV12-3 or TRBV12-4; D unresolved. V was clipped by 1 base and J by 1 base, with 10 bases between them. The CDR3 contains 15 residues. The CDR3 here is CASSLGAPSNYGYTF. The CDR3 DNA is TGTGCCAGCAGTTTAGGGGCGCCCAGTAACTATGGCTACACCTTC.

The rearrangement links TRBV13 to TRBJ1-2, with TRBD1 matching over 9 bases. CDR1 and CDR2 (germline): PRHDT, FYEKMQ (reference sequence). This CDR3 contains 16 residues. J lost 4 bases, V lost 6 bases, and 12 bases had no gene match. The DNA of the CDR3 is TGTGCCAGCAGAAATCCTAACAGGGGGCGGGGCTATGGCTACACCTTC. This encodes CASRNPNRGRGYGYTF.

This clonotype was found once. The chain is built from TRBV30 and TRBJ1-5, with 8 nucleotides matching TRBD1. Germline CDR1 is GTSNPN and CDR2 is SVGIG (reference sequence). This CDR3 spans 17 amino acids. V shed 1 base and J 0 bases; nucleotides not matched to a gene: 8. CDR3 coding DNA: TGTGCCTGGAGTGCGGGGACAGGCCTCAATAGCAATCAGCCCCAGCATTTT. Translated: CAWSAGTGLNSNQPQHF.

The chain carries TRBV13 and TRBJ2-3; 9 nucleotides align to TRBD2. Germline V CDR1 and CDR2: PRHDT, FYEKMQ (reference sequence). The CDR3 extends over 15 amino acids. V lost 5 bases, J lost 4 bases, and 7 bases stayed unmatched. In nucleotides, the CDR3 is TGTGCCAGCAGCCTGCGGGGGGGCCCAGCAGATACGCAGTATTTT. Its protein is CASSLRGGPADTQYF.

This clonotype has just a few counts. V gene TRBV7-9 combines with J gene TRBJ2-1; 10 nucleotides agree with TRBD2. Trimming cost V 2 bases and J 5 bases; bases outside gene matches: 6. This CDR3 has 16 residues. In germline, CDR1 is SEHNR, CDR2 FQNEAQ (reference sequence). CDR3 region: CASSLFGTSGNNEQFF. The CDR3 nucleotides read TGTGCCAGCAGCTTATTCGGAACTAGCGGGAACAATGAGCAGTTCTTC.

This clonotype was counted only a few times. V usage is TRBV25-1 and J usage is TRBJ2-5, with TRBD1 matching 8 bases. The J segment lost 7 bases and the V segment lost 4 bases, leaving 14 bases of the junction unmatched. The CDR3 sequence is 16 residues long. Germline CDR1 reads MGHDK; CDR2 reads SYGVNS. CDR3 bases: TGTGCCAGCAGTGTTTCAGGGACAGGACCATCGGGGACCCAGTACTTC. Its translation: CASSVSGTGPSGTQYF. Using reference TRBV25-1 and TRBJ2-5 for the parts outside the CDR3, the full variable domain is EADIYQTPRYLVIGTGKKITLECSQTMGHDKMYWYQQDPGMELHLIHYSYGVNSTEKGDLSSESTVSRIRTEHFPLTLESARPSHTSQYLCASSVSGTGPSGTQYFGPGTRLLVL.

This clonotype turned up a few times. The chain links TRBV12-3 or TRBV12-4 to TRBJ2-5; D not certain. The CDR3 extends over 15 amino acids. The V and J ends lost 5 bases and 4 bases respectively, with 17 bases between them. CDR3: CASSPLRVLGETQYF. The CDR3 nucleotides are TGTGCCAGCAGTCCCCTAAGGGTTTTGGGAGAGACCCAGTACTTC.

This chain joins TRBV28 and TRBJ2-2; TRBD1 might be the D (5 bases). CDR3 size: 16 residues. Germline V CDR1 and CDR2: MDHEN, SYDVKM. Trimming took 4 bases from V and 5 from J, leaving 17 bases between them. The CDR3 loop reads CASSSIGHPSTGELFF. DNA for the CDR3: TGTGCCAGCAGTTCGATAGGACATCCTTCGACCGGGGAGCTGTTTTTT.

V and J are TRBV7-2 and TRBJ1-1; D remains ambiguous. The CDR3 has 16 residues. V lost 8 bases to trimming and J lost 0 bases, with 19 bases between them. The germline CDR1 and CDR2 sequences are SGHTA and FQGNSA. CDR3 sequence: CASYPPGRGLNTEAFF. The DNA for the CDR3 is TGTGCCAGCTACCCCCCGGGCCGGGGATTGAACACTGAAGCTTTCTTT.

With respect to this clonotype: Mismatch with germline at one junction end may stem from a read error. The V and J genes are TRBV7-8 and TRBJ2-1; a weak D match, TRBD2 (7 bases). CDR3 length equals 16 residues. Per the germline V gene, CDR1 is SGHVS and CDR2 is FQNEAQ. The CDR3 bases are TGTGCAAGCAGCCCAAGAAGAGGGGGAGGGTACAATGAGCAGTTCTTC. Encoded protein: CASSPRRGGGYNEQFF. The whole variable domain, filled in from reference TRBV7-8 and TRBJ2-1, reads GAGVSQSPRYKVAKRGQDVALRCDPISGHVSLFWYQQALGQGPEFLTYFQNEAQLDKSGLPSDRFFAERPEGSVSTLKIQRTQQEDSAVYLCASSPRRGGGYNEQFFGPGTRLTVL.

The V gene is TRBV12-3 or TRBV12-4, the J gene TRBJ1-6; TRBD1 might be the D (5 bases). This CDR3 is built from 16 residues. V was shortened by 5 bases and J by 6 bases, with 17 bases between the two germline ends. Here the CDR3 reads CASSPLGKGSNSPLHF. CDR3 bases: TGTGCCAGCAGTCCTCTGGGTAAGGGGTCTAATTCACCCCTCCACTTT.

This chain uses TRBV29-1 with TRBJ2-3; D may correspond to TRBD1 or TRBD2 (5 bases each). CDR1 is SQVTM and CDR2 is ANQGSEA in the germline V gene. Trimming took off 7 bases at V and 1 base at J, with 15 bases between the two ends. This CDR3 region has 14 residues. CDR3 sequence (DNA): TGCAGCGCCGGCCGGGACGGCGGCACAGATACGCAGTATTTT. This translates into CSAGRDGGTDTQYF.

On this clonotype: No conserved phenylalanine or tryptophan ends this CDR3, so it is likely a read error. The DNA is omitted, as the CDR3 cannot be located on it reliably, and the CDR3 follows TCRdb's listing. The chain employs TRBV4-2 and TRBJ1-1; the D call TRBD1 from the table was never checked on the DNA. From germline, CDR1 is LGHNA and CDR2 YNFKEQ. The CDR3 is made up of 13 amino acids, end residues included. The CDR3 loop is CASSQEGQGALVG.

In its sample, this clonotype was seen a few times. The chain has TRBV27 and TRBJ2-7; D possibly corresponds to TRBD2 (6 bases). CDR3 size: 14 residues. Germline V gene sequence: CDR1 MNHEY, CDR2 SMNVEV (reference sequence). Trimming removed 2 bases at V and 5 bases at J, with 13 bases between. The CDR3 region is CASSLSGPNDEQYF. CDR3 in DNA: TGTGCCAGCAGTTTAAGCGGGCCCAATGACGAGCAGTACTTC.

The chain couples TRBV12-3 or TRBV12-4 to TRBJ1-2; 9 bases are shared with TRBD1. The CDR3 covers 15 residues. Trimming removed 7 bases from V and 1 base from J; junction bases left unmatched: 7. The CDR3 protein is CASTSQDRGNYGYTF. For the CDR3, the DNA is TGTGCCAGCACTTCCCAGGACAGGGGTAACTATGGCTACACCTTC.

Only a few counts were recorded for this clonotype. CDR3 DNA: TGCAGTGCCACGACAGTGATGACTGAAGCTTTCTTT. This codes for CSATTVMTEAFF. The V call is TRBV20-1, the J call TRBJ1-1; D is perhaps TRBD1 (5 bases). V dropped 6 bases and J dropped 5 bases, with 13 bases sitting between them. The CDR3 runs 12 residues. Germline lookup yields CDR1 DFQATT and CDR2 SNEGSKA (reference sequence).

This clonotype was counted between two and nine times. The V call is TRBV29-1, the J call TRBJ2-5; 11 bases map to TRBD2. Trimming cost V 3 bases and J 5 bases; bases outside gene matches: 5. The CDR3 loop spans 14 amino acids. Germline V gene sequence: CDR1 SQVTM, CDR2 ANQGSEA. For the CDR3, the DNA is TGCAGCGTTGACGGACTAGCGGGCGACGAGACCCAGTACTTC. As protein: CSVDGLAGDETQYF.

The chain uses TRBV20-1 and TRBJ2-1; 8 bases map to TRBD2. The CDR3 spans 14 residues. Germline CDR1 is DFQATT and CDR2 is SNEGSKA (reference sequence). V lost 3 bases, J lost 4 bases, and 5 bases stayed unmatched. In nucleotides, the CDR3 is TGCAGTGCTAGGGGTACTAGCGGTTACAATGAGCAGTTCTTC. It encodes CSARGTSGYNEQFF.